This T cell receptor (beta chain) was sequenced for a study of blood T cell repertoires in COVID-19 (dated by TCRdb to about 2020). About the investigation overall: Samples covering the acute and convalescent phases of COVID-19 were provided by collaborators in the United States, Italy and Spain. The prospective study material was composed of cDNA or gDNA derived from T cells, B-cell-depleted T cells, or PBMCs. Deeply sampled blood TCRbeta repertoires from subjects exposed to, actively infected with, or recovered from COVID-19 were included in the dataset. A freely available public database, intended as a resource for researchers studying the immune response to SARS-CoV-2, is where the repertoires were released. The samples were drawn from two sources: the first 160 participants of the ongoing ImmuneRACE study, and 1,000 to 1,500 subjects contributed by 6 global collaborators. Sample metadata almost always included a de-identified subject ID, COVID-19 status, age in years and sex. Where available, HLA class I and class II types were taken from metadata supplied by the sample provider and were not determined by assay-based typing.

The V and J ends are trimmed by 0 bases and 9 bases, leaving 9 bases between them. Measured from the cysteine to the phenylalanine, the CDR3 is 11 residues long. Only the CDR3 DNA stays, 33 bases, in frame from base 1. Taken from the germline V gene (reference sequence), the CDR1 and CDR2 loops are DFQATT and SNEGSKA. TCRbeta CDR3 regions were amplified from genomic DNA using the immunoSEQ Assay, a bias-controlled multiplex PCR. The authors processed their data as follows. Within the assay, amplification of reference gene primers was used to estimate how many nucleated cells each sample contained. To quantify the absolute abundance of each unique TCRbeta CDR3 rearrangement, sequence reads were collapsed and filtered. For each sample, productive Simpson clonality was calculated as the square root of Simpson's diversity index over productive rearrangements. Not all clones reach the TCRdb copy of this immuneACCESS table, which keeps in-frame sequences only. Checked studies attribute under half of the gap to unresolved V genes and leave the rest unexplained. D and trimming come from the DNA, and the V and J calls and clone size come from that table. This sample holds approximately 27,000 clones; 89% were observed only once. Over 40% of the sample belongs to the ten largest clones.

Paper-wide results and their limitations: Clinical and demographic metadata were provided uncurated, with the amount varying by source and participant.

For this clone: The target of this receptor is not known. It has no much larger one-base neighbor in the sample; base qualities were not kept.

Collaborating institutions collected whole blood in K2EDTA tubes following their own protocols. For TCRbeta analysis, collaborators shipped samples in one of three forms: frozen whole blood, isolated PBMCs, or DNA extracted from either of those sample types. Recombination connected TRBV20-1 to TRBJ2-7; tentative D gene TRBD1, with 5 bases matching. The clonotype was recovered from a human donor with acute or convalescent COVID-19. The donor label of this sample is uncertain. Input material: peripheral blood. The DNA is TGCAGTGCTAGAGACAGGGTGGGGCAGTACTTC. Its translation reads: CSARDRVGQYF.